These 18 T cell receptor beta chains were all obtained from the same sample, sequenced in a study of T cells and copy number aberrations in small-cell lung cancer. Method: immunoSEQ multiplex PCR; TCRdb's copy keeps in-frame clones and lacks some. The sample yields thousands of clones, around four fifths seen once. The sample was normal tissue next to the tumor. The receptor source for this set is a woman aged 45-59 years with small cell lung cancer.

The V and J genes are TRBV5-5 and TRBJ2-1, with D perhaps TRBD1 or TRBD2 (5 bases each). V was trimmed by 5 bases and J by 7 bases, leaving 10 bases between them. From germline, CDR1 is SGHKS and CDR2 YYEKEE (reference sequence). The CDR3 runs 12 residues. CDR3 in DNA: TGTGCCAGCAGTTATGGGGGTAATGAGCAGTTCTTC. Translating it yields CASSYGGNEQFF.

There are a few counts of this clone. J is TRBJ1-4 and V is TRBV19, with 7 bases matching TRBD1. Looked up from germline, CDR1 is LNHDA and CDR2 is SQIVND (reference sequence). The CDR3 extends over 14 amino acids. Germline trimming cut 7 bases from V and 6 bases from J; bases unmatched to any gene: 8. CDR3 amino acids: CASKVRGGDEKLFF. CDR3 bases: TGTGCCAGTAAGGTCAGAGGGGGCGATGAAAAACTGTTTTTT.

The J gene is TRBJ2-7, the V gene TRBV5-8, with 7 nucleotides matching TRBD1. Germline V lookup: CDR1 SGHTS, CDR2 YDEGEE. This CDR3 has 13 residues. The trim removed 0 bases at V and 3 bases at J, leaving 0 bases unmatched. CDR3 in amino acids: CASSLGTGYEQYF. DNA of the CDR3: TGTGCCAGCAGCTTGGGGACAGGCTACGAGCAGTACTTC.

The chain carries TRBV19 and TRBJ2-1; weak D call: TRBD2 (6 bases). V lost 4 bases, J lost 5 bases, and 12 bases lay in between. CDR1 is LNHDA, CDR2 SQIVND, per germline (reference sequence). The CDR3 has 14 residues. This chain's CDR3 is CASSKTGGDNEQFF. CDR3 nucleotides: TGTGCCAGTAGTAAGACCGGAGGGGACAATGAGCAGTTCTTC.

The rearrangement links TRBV11-2 to TRBJ2-1, with D possibly being TRBD1 (6 bases). V lost 7 bases, J lost 4 bases, and 17 bases lay in between. The CDR3 has 15 amino acids. Germline V lookup: CDR1 SGHAT, CDR2 FQNNGV. CDR3 loop: CASIPDGGRYNEQFF. CDR3 in DNA: TGTGCCAGCATTCCAGATGGGGGCAGGTACAATGAGCAGTTCTTC.

This clone was counted between two and nine times. The rearrangement uses TRBV18 and TRBJ2-1, with a possible D match to TRBD2 (6 bases). The CDR3 sequence is 14 residues long. Per the germline V gene, CDR1 is KGHSH and CDR2 is LQKENI. V lost 4 bases and J lost 2, with 9 bases in between. For the CDR3, the DNA is TGTGCCAGCTCACGCGGGAAGGCCTACAATGAGCAGTTCTTC. Translated, it gives CASSRGKAYNEQFF.

V usage is TRBV6-5 and J usage is TRBJ2-7, with D possibly being TRBD2 (5 bases). V was cut by 5 bases and J by 4 bases, with 12 bases left in between. Germline V CDR1 and CDR2: MNHEY, SVGAGI. CDR3 size: 13 residues. CDR3 in amino acids: CASSPQRGYEQYF. The CDR3 region has the DNA TGTGCCAGCAGTCCTCAACGCGGGTACGAGCAGTACTTC.

The rearrangement uses TRBV7-9 and TRBJ1-4, with 7 bases identical to TRBD1. The CDR3 has 14 amino acids. Germline V CDR1 and CDR2: SEHNR, FQNEAQ (reference sequence). Unmatched junction bases numbered 7, after V lost 5 bases and J lost 7 bases. CDR3 sequence: CASSGRDRVEKLFF. The CDR3 DNA reads as TGTGCCAGCAGCGGCCGGGACAGAGTTGAAAAACTGTTTTTT.

This clone counts as medium-sized. V and J are TRBV6-6 and TRBJ1-1, with 8 bases identical to TRBD1. This CDR3 contains 15 residues. Unmatched junction bases numbered 13, after V lost 8 bases and J lost 5 bases. Germline CDR1 is MNHNY and CDR2 is SVGAGI (reference sequence). The chain's CDR3 is CASAGQGGFETEAFF. CDR3 in DNA: TGTGCCAGCGCAGGACAGGGTGGGTTTGAGACTGAAGCTTTCTTT.

This chain uses TRBV4-2 with TRBJ2-2, with 10 bases matching TRBD2. This CDR3 has 15 amino acids. Germline CDR1 reads LGHNA; CDR2 reads YNFKEQ. V shed 5 bases and J 7 bases; nucleotides not matched to a gene: 7. CDR3 amino acids: CASSVTASGSGELFF. CDR3 DNA: TGTGCCAGCAGCGTGACGGCTAGCGGGAGCGGGGAGCTGTTTTTT.

CDR3 region: CASSIRTGNNEQFF. The DNA for the CDR3 is TGCGCCAGCAGCATACGGACAGGGAACAATGAGCAGTTCTTC. The chain carries TRBV5-1 and TRBJ2-1, with TRBD1 matching over 8 bases. This CDR3 is 14 amino acids long. The germline V gene has CDR1 SGHRS and CDR2 YFSETQ. V was clipped by 4 bases and J by 5 bases; unmatched bases: 5.

The genes are TRBV4-1 and TRBJ2-1; D is perhaps TRBD1 or TRBD2 (7 bases each). The CDR3 is made up of 17 amino acids. Germline CDR1 is MGHRA and CDR2 is YSYEKL. Deletions cut 4 bases from V and 8 bases from J, with 24 bases between. CDR3 residues: CASSRIKAAGQNYEQFF. The CDR3 nucleotides read TGCGCCAGCAGCCGAATAAAGGCAGCGGGACAGAACTATGAGCAGTTCTTC.

The chain combines TRBV7-3 with TRBJ2-7; unclear D gene. The CDR3 spans 14 residues. Germline assignment: CDR1 SGHTA and CDR2 FQGTGA. Trimming shortened V by 4 bases and J by 3 bases, and 13 bases separated the two germline ends. The CDR3 DNA reads as TGTGCCAGCAGCTCGAGCTCCTTATTCTACGAGCAGTACTTC. Translation gives CASSSSSLFYEQYF.

The chain employs TRBV28 and TRBJ1-2; TRBD1 matches 9 bases. Germline CDR1 reads MDHEN; CDR2 reads SYDVKM. The CDR3 is 12 residues long. V shed 9 bases, J shed 6 bases, and the junction held 5 bases outside the gene matches. The CDR3 protein is CASTGTGNGYTF. CDR3 nucleotide sequence: TGTGCCAGTACCGGGACAGGGAATGGCTACACCTTC.

V gene TRBV5-1 combines with J gene TRBJ1-1, with D possibly TRBD1 on 5 matching bases. The CDR3 has 17 residues. V lost 1 base and J 1 base, leaving 17 bases between the germline ends. In germline, CDR1 is SGHRS, CDR2 YFSETQ. The CDR3 spells CASSLLGDSYTNTEAFF. The CDR3 nucleotides read TGCGCCAGCAGCTTGTTGGGGGATAGTTATACGAACACTGAAGCTTTCTTT.

By frequency in the sample, this clone is medium-sized. V gene TRBV29-1 combines with J gene TRBJ1-2, with 7 nucleotides matching TRBD1. This CDR3 is 14 amino acids long. From germline, CDR1 is SQVTM and CDR2 ANQGSEA. Germline trimming cut 3 bases from V and 8 bases from J; bases unmatched to any gene: 12. As DNA, the CDR3 is TGCAGCGTTGAGGCTATTTCAGGGGGTCGCGGCTACACCTTC. Its translation is CSVEAISGGRGYTF.

The gene calls are TRBV7-2 and TRBJ2-3; 9 bases are a match to TRBD1. The CDR3 covers 13 residues. Trimming cost V 9 bases and J 4 bases; bases outside gene matches: 5. The germline gives CDR1 SGHTA, CDR2 FQGNSA. In DNA, the CDR3 is TGTGCCAGTGGGACAGGGTGGGCAGATACGCAGTATTTT. Its translation: CASGTGWADTQYF.

V and J are TRBV7-8 and TRBJ2-7, with TRBD1 as a possible D gene (5 bases). The V gene's germline CDR1 is SGHVS and CDR2 FQNEAQ. Trimming cost V 4 bases and J 3 bases, with 16 bases left between them. The CDR3 covers 15 residues. This CDR3 reads CASSSVRQLSYEQYF. CDR3 coding DNA: TGTGCCAGCAGCTCGGTCCGACAGTTGAGCTACGAGCAGTACTTC.